Given below is one T cell receptor (beta chain) in context. Method: immunoSEQ multiplex PCR; TCRdb's copy keeps in-frame clones and lacks some. The data contain tens of thousands of clones, 90% to 95% of them singletons. This sample is drawn from a study of technical replicates of blood from a few donors. The CDR3 has 13 residues. V trimming: 5 bases; J trimming: 6 bases; junction bases outside the gene matches: 9. Germline values: CDR1 SQVTM, CDR2 ANQGSEA. Sequencing used T cells isolated from PBMCs. V usage is TRBV29-1 and J usage is TRBJ2-7, with TRBD1 matching over 8 bases. The sequence came from a human donor in good health. The CDR3 coding sequence is TGCAGCGTTCCGGACAGGGTGTGTAGCGAGCAGTACTTC. Translation gives CSVPDRVCSEQYF.